This is a list of T cell receptor beta chains from one sample in a study of shared clonotypes between healthy human individuals. Data came from immunoSEQ multiplex PCR; TCRdb stores just in-frame clones and leaves some out. The sample holds more than 2 million clones, just under 95% seen once. The sequenced sample consisted of naive CD8+ T cells from PBMCs. These receptors came from a man younger than 30 in good health. Some clones in this sample may be carry-over from other donors' samples. CDR3s include the opening cysteine and the closing phenylalanine or tryptophan. Fields, in order: D gene, J gene, V gene, clone size, CDR3 protein, CDR3 DNA. The D gene is left open where the match is weak. Clone size is given for some rows only: seen once, a few or many times, or a class if the clone is expanded.

d_call: -; j_call: TRBJ1-5; v_call: TRBV19; clone_size: -; cdr3_aa: CASMGWDQPQHF; cdr3_nt: TGTGCCAGTATGGGGTGGGATCAGCCCCAGCATTTT
d_call: TRBD2; j_call: TRBJ2-7; v_call: TRBV29-1; clone_size: -; cdr3_aa: CSVVGLSGTYEQYF; cdr3_nt: TGCAGCGTTGTGGGTCTAAGCGGGACCTACGAGCAGTACTTC
d_call: -; j_call: TRBJ2-3; v_call: TRBV27; clone_size: -; cdr3_aa: CASSLEAEGTDTQYF; cdr3_nt: TGTGCCAGCAGTTTAGAGGCAGAAGGCACAGATACGCAGTATTTT
d_call: TRBD1; j_call: TRBJ2-7; v_call: TRBV7-8; clone_size: -; cdr3_aa: CASSFGTGGAYEQYF; cdr3_nt: TGTGCCAGCAGCTTTGGGACAGGGGGCGCCTACGAGCAGTACTTC
d_call: TRBD2; j_call: TRBJ2-7; v_call: TRBV7-2; clone_size: -; cdr3_aa: CASSLGGRDYEQYF; cdr3_nt: TGTGCCAGCAGCTTAGGCGGGAGAGACTACGAGCAGTACTTC
d_call: TRBD1; j_call: TRBJ2-7; v_call: TRBV5-8; clone_size: -; cdr3_aa: CASSFRDRGTYEQYF; cdr3_nt: TGTGCCAGCAGCTTCCGGGACAGGGGGACCTACGAGCAGTACTTC
d_call: -; j_call: TRBJ2-7; v_call: TRBV29-1; clone_size: -; cdr3_aa: CSVAGPRLYEQYF; cdr3_nt: TGCAGCGTTGCCGGACCTAGGCTTTACGAGCAGTACTTC
d_call: TRBD2; j_call: TRBJ2-2; v_call: TRBV5-4; clone_size: -; cdr3_aa: CASSLGLAGGVTGELFF; cdr3_nt: TGTGCCAGCAGCTTGGGACTAGCGGGAGGGGTCACCGGGGAGCTGTTTTTT
d_call: -; j_call: TRBJ2-6; v_call: TRBV2; clone_size: -; cdr3_aa: CASNTPTNVLTF; cdr3_nt: TGTGCCAGCAACACACCCACTAACGTCCTGACTTTC
d_call: TRBD2; j_call: TRBJ2-3; v_call: TRBV7-2; clone_size: -; cdr3_aa: CASSQGLAGTFADTQYF; cdr3_nt: TGTGCCAGCAGCCAAGGCCTAGCGGGAACGTTCGCAGATACGCAGTATTTT
d_call: -; j_call: TRBJ1-1; v_call: TRBV27; clone_size: once; cdr3_aa: CASSSNIYSGAFF; cdr3_nt: TGTGCCAGCAGTTCGAACATCTACTCGGGAGCTTTCTTT
d_call: TRBD2; j_call: TRBJ2-1; v_call: TRBV18; clone_size: -; cdr3_aa: CASSLSRTRLDNEQFF; cdr3_nt: TGTGCCAGCTCACTTTCTCGGACTAGATTAGACAATGAGCAGTTCTTC
d_call: -; j_call: TRBJ2-1; v_call: TRBV9; clone_size: -; cdr3_aa: CASSVASSSSYEQFF; cdr3_nt: TGTGCCAGCAGCGTAGCTTCTAGCAGCAGTTATGAGCAGTTCTTC
d_call: TRBD1; j_call: TRBJ2-5; v_call: TRBV5-6; clone_size: once; cdr3_aa: CASSIGQGIQETQYF; cdr3_nt: TGTGCCAGCAGCATAGGACAGGGGATCCAAGAGACCCAGTACTTC
d_call: TRBD1; j_call: TRBJ2-7; v_call: TRBV9; clone_size: once; cdr3_aa: CASSVGGTGIYEQYF; cdr3_nt: TGTGCCAGCAGCGTAGGAGGGACAGGGATCTACGAGCAGTACTTC
d_call: TRBD2; j_call: TRBJ2-2; v_call: TRBV5-1; clone_size: once; cdr3_aa: CASSLGPGGPGGELFF; cdr3_nt: TGCGCCAGCAGCTTGGGTCCGGGAGGGCCGGGCGGGGAGCTGTTTTTT
d_call: -; j_call: TRBJ1-2; v_call: TRBV9; clone_size: -; cdr3_aa: CASSASLWGNDGYTF; cdr3_nt: TGTGCCAGCAGCGCATCCCTGTGGGGGAATGATGGCTACACCTTC
d_call: TRBD2; j_call: TRBJ2-7; v_call: TRBV4-1; clone_size: -; cdr3_aa: CASSQVGGRSYEQYF; cdr3_nt: TGCGCCAGCAGCCAAGTGGGCGGGAGATCCTACGAGCAGTACTTC
d_call: -; j_call: TRBJ2-1; v_call: TRBV5-1; clone_size: -; cdr3_aa: CASSLAGGNLVYNEQFF; cdr3_nt: TGCGCCAGCAGCTTGGCGGGCGGCAACTTGGTATACAATGAGCAGTTCTTC
d_call: -; j_call: TRBJ2-3; v_call: TRBV18; clone_size: -; cdr3_aa: CASSPGEYTDTQYF; cdr3_nt: TGTGCCAGCTCACCAGGGGAGTACACAGATACGCAGTATTTT
d_call: -; j_call: TRBJ1-2; v_call: TRBV2; clone_size: -; cdr3_aa: CASRPSRTSLNYGYTF; cdr3_nt: TGTGCCAGCAGGCCTTCCCGGACCTCTCTTAACTATGGCTACACCTTC
d_call: -; j_call: TRBJ1-1; v_call: TRBV27; clone_size: -; cdr3_aa: CASSLYPEPRGMNTEAFF; cdr3_nt: TGTGCCAGCAGTTTATATCCCGAACCGAGGGGTATGAACACTGAAGCTTTCTTT
d_call: TRBD1; j_call: TRBJ2-7; v_call: TRBV11-2; clone_size: -; cdr3_aa: CASSLGLTGGFYEQYF; cdr3_nt: TGTGCCAGCAGCTTAGGGTTGACAGGGGGCTTCTACGAGCAGTACTTC
d_call: -; j_call: TRBJ2-1; v_call: TRBV28; clone_size: once; cdr3_aa: CASSPKAGPLYNEQFF; cdr3_nt: TGTGCCAGCAGCCCCAAGGCGGGACCACTCTACAATGAGCAGTTCTTC
d_call: TRBD1; j_call: TRBJ1-4; v_call: TRBV5-6; clone_size: -; cdr3_aa: CASSSWTGVLEKLFF; cdr3_nt: TGTGCCAGCAGCTCCTGGACAGGCGTGCTTGAAAAACTGTTTTTT
d_call: TRBD1; j_call: TRBJ2-4; v_call: TRBV9; clone_size: -; cdr3_aa: CASSAPTGGRIPGNIQYF; cdr3_nt: TGTGCCAGCAGCGCGCCTACAGGGGGCCGGATTCCGGGGAACATTCAGTACTTC
d_call: -; j_call: TRBJ2-2; v_call: TRBV7-9; clone_size: -; cdr3_aa: CASHREITGELFF; cdr3_nt: TGTGCCAGTCACAGGGAAATCACCGGGGAGCTGTTTTTT
d_call: TRBD1; j_call: TRBJ2-1; v_call: TRBV28; clone_size: -; cdr3_aa: CASSHRWAGQGVKGSYNEQFF; cdr3_nt: TGTGCCAGCAGTCACAGATGGGCGGGACAGGGGGTAAAAGGGTCCTACAATGAGCAGTTCTTC
d_call: TRBD1; j_call: TRBJ1-4; v_call: TRBV5-1; clone_size: -; cdr3_aa: CASSQAGTERNEKLFF; cdr3_nt: TGCGCCAGCAGCCAAGCCGGGACAGAGCGTAATGAAAAACTGTTTTTT
d_call: TRBD2; j_call: TRBJ2-7; v_call: TRBV6-5; clone_size: -; cdr3_aa: CASSLSGSSYEQYF; cdr3_nt: TGTGCCAGCAGCCTTAGCGGGAGCTCTTACGAGCAGTACTTC
d_call: TRBD2; j_call: TRBJ2-7; v_call: TRBV7-2; clone_size: -; cdr3_aa: CASSRTHGAGGEQYF; cdr3_nt: TGTGCCAGCAGCCGAACTCACGGGGCGGGAGGCGAGCAGTACTTC
d_call: TRBD1; j_call: TRBJ1-4; v_call: TRBV19; clone_size: -; cdr3_aa: CASSRDRVSTNEKLFF; cdr3_nt: TGTGCCAGTAGTAGGGACAGGGTTTCAACTAATGAAAAACTGTTTTTT
d_call: TRBD2; j_call: TRBJ2-1; v_call: TRBV2; clone_size: once; cdr3_aa: CASSLGLAGAYNEQFF; cdr3_nt: TGTGCCAGCAGCCTGGGACTAGCGGGCGCCTACAATGAGCAGTTCTTC
d_call: -; j_call: TRBJ2-3; v_call: TRBV15; clone_size: -; cdr3_aa: CATSREELTTDTQYF; cdr3_nt: TGTGCCACCAGCAGAGAAGAACTTACTACAGATACGCAGTATTTT
d_call: -; j_call: TRBJ2-5; v_call: TRBV19; clone_size: once; cdr3_aa: CASRHRGASQETQYF; cdr3_nt: TGTGCCAGTAGACACCGGGGGGCCTCTCAAGAGACCCAGTACTTC
d_call: -; j_call: TRBJ1-1; v_call: TRBV5-1; clone_size: -; cdr3_aa: CASSLDGVYFTEAFF; cdr3_nt: TGCGCCAGCAGCTTGGATGGGGTTTATTTCACTGAAGCTTTCTTT
d_call: -; j_call: TRBJ2-4; v_call: TRBV7-9; clone_size: -; cdr3_aa: CASSINRDAKNIQYF; cdr3_nt: TGTGCCAGCAGCATTAACAGGGATGCCAAAAACATTCAGTACTTC
d_call: -; j_call: TRBJ1-1; v_call: TRBV19; clone_size: -; cdr3_aa: CASSIVPGNTEAFF; cdr3_nt: TGTGCCAGTAGTATAGTTCCAGGGAACACTGAAGCTTTCTTT
d_call: TRBD1; j_call: TRBJ2-7; v_call: TRBV27; clone_size: -; cdr3_aa: CASTATGTGLFDEQYF; cdr3_nt: TGTGCCAGCACCGCCACCGGGACAGGGCTTTTCGACGAGCAGTACTTC
d_call: TRBD2; j_call: TRBJ2-3; v_call: TRBV9; clone_size: -; cdr3_aa: CASSVVGLANTDTQYF; cdr3_nt: TGTGCCAGCAGCGTCGTGGGACTAGCGAACACAGATACGCAGTATTTT
d_call: -; j_call: TRBJ2-7; v_call: TRBV30; clone_size: -; cdr3_aa: CAWSLRYEQYF; cdr3_nt: TGTGCCTGGAGTCTACGTTACGAGCAGTACTTC
d_call: TRBD2; j_call: TRBJ2-3; v_call: TRBV15; clone_size: -; cdr3_aa: CATSSERGGRADTQYF; cdr3_nt: TGTGCCACCAGCAGTGAAAGGGGCGGGAGGGCCGATACGCAGTATTTT